A single sample gave rise to the 27 T cell receptor beta chains below, sequenced in a study of technical replicates of blood from a few donors. Repertoires were generated with immunoSEQ multiplex PCR, while TCRdb's copy carries only in-frame clones and drops some. The data show some 60,000 clones, with roughly 90% seen just once and around 5.1% held by the top ten. The specimen was PBMCs. The receptor set was obtained from a human donor in good health. Some clones in this sample may be carry-over from other donors' samples.

This rearrangement joins TRBV18 to TRBJ2-1; 8 bases line up with TRBD2. The CDR3 has 15 residues. J lost 7 bases, V lost 3 bases, and 8 bases had no gene match. Germline CDR1 reads KGHSH; CDR2 reads LQKENI. CDR3 amino acids: CASSPLTGGPNEQFF. CDR3 in DNA: TGTGCCAGCTCACCCCTGACGGGGGGGCCAAATGAGCAGTTCTTC. Using reference TRBV18 and TRBJ2-1 for the parts outside the CDR3, the full variable domain is NAGVMQNPRHLVRRRGQEARLRCSPMKGHSHVYWYRQLPEEGLKFMVYLQKENIIDESGMPKERFSAEFPKEGPSILRIQQVVRGDSAAYFCASSPLTGGPNEQFFGPGTRLTVL.

This clone was found once. This chain connects TRBV6-1 to TRBJ1-2; tentatively, D is TRBD1 (6 bases). CDR1 and CDR2 from the germline V gene are MNHNS and SASEGT. This CDR3 comprises 15 residues. V was trimmed by 2 bases and J by 5 bases, leaving 15 bases between them. The CDR3 nucleotides are TGTGCCAGCAGTGAACCGGGACAAGTACTTTATGGCTACACCTTC. Protein: CASSEPGQVLYGYTF.

A note on this clone: In the same sample, other DNA sequences code for this CDR3. The V and J genes are TRBV7-2 and TRBJ2-2; tentative D call: TRBD1 (7 bases). The V end was cut by 1 base, the J end by 6 bases, with 18 bases between. CDR3 length equals 17 residues. Germline CDR1 is SGHTA and CDR2 is FQGNSA. The CDR3 sequence is CASSLGVAGGPSGELFF. As DNA, the CDR3 is TGTGCCAGCAGCTTAGGGGTAGCAGGGGGGCCGTCCGGGGAGCTGTTTTTT.

The J gene is TRBJ2-1, the V gene TRBV5-6; 9 bases are shared with TRBD2. The ends lost 3 bases at V and 0 bases at J; junction bases unmatched: 13. This CDR3 comprises 19 residues. Germline V CDR1 and CDR2: SGHDT, YYEEEE. DNA for the CDR3: TGTGCCAGCAGCTCTTTGGGGGGTAGCGGGGGCCTCTCCTACAATGAGCAGTTCTTC. This gives the protein CASSSLGGSGGLSYNEQFF.

This chain connects TRBV12-5 to TRBJ1-2; D is unclear. Trimming stripped 3 bases from V and 8 bases from J, with 13 bases between. This CDR3 has 13 amino acids. The germline V gene encodes CDR1 LGHNT and CDR2 FRNRAP. The CDR3 nucleotides read TGTGCTAGTGGTTTATCCGAGGGATTAGGCTACACCTTC. Translating gives CASGLSEGLGYTF.

The chain has TRBV7-9 and TRBJ2-3, with D maybe TRBD1 (5 bases). Germline V gives CDR1 SEHNR, CDR2 FQNEAQ (reference sequence). Trimming stripped 5 bases from V and 6 bases from J, with 24 bases between. The CDR3 has 17 residues. In nucleotides, the CDR3 is TGTGCCAGCAGCCCCAACATTCCAGGGCCCCCCCAGGATACGCAGTATTTT. Translation: CASSPNIPGPPQDTQYF.

V usage is TRBV5-4 and J usage is TRBJ1-1, with unresolved D. The V end was cut by 7 bases, the J end by 4 bases, with 5 bases between. Germline V lookup: CDR1 SGHNT, CDR2 YYREEE (reference sequence). The CDR3 runs 10 residues. The CDR3 is CASPSTEAFF. CDR3 bases: TGTGCCAGCCCCAGCACTGAAGCTTTCTTT.

The V and J genes are TRBV14 and TRBJ1-3; D is unclear. The CDR3 extends over 14 amino acids. The V and J ends lost 4 bases and 4 bases respectively, with 11 bases between them. CDR1 is SGHDN and CDR2 is FVKESK in the germline V gene. This chain's CDR3 is CASSRGHAGNTIYF. DNA for the CDR3: TGTGCCAGCAGCCGAGGGCATGCCGGAAACACCATATATTTT. The variable domain in full, completed from reference TRBV14 and TRBJ1-3, reads EAGVTQFPSHSVIEKGQTVTLRCDPISGHDNLYWYRRVMGKEIKFLLHFVKESKQDESGMPNNRFLAERTGGTYSTLKVQPAELEDSGVYFCASSRGHAGNTIYFGEGSWLTVV.

CDR3 in DNA: TGTGCCACCAGCAGCGCTCGGGACTCTGGGGCCAACGTCCTGACTTTC. Translated: CATSSARDSGANVLTF. The J gene is TRBJ2-6, the V gene TRBV15; tentative D call: TRBD2 (5 bases). The length of the CDR3 is 16 residues. V lost 3 bases, J lost 0 bases, and 9 bases lay in between. From germline, CDR1 is LNHNV and CDR2 YYDKDF (reference sequence).

The chain recombines TRBV6-1 with TRBJ1-1; maybe TRBD1 (5 bases). The V and J ends lost 3 bases and 3 bases respectively, with 11 bases between them. There are 14 residues in the CDR3. Germline CDR1 reads MNHNS; CDR2 reads SASEGT. Here the CDR3 reads CASSDFRVDTEAFF. The CDR3 nucleotides read TGTGCCAGCAGTGATTTCAGGGTAGACACTGAAGCTTTCTTT.

V is TRBV5-1 and J is TRBJ2-5, with 7 bases aligning to TRBD1. Germline V gene lookup returns CDR1 SGHRS and CDR2 YFSETQ. The CDR3 has 15 residues. V dropped 0 bases and J dropped 4; count of bases not matched to a gene: 6. CDR3: CASSLGSRGSETQYF. The CDR3 DNA reads as TGCGCCAGCAGCTTGGGTTCCAGGGGGTCAGAGACCCAGTACTTC.

The gene calls are TRBV4-3 and TRBJ1-5, with 7 nucleotides matching TRBD1. Germline assignment: CDR1 LGHNA and CDR2 YSLEER. This CDR3 has 16 amino acids. The V and J ends lost 0 bases and 2 bases, in that order; junction bases with no gene match: 4. The CDR3 bases are TGCGCCAGCAGCCAAGATAGGGGGCCGGGCAATCAGCCCCAGCATTTT. This sequence encodes CASSQDRGPGNQPQHF.

CDR3 DNA sequence: TGTGCCAGCAGCCAGATATTAGCGGGGGGCGTCGAGCAGTACTTC. Translation gives CASSQILAGGVEQYF. This chain links TRBV4-2 with TRBJ2-7; 10 bases align to TRBD2. Germline CDR1 is LGHNA and CDR2 is YNFKEQ. V shed 3 bases, J shed 6 bases, and the junction held 8 bases outside the gene matches. This CDR3 contains 15 residues.

The chain employs TRBV6-5 and TRBJ2-2, with D perhaps matching TRBD1 (5 bases). Germline V gene lookup returns CDR1 MNHEY and CDR2 SVGAGI. CDR3 length equals 15 residues. V was pared by 0 bases and J by 7 bases, with 12 bases between. The CDR3 region is CASSYSRQGGGELFF. CDR3 DNA sequence: TGTGCCAGCAGTTACTCTAGGCAGGGCGGCGGGGAGCTGTTTTTT.

The CDR3 bases are TGTGCCTGGAGCCGCGGTTCTAGAAACGAGCAGTACTTC. Translated: CAWSRGSRNEQYF. This rearrangement joins TRBV30 to TRBJ2-7, with D unresolved. This CDR3 is 13 amino acids long. CDR1 and CDR2 from the germline V gene are GTSNPN and SVGIG (reference sequence). Trimming removed 3 bases at V and 5 bases at J, with 14 bases between. Using reference TRBV30 and TRBJ2-7 for the parts outside the CDR3, the full variable domain is SQTIHQWPATLVQPVGSPLSLECTVEGTSNPNLYWYRQAAGRGLQLLFYSVGIGQISSEVPQNLSASRPQDRQFILSSKKLLLSDSGFYLCAWSRGSRNEQYFGPGTRLTVT.

The chain is built from TRBV7-6 and TRBJ2-3; no reliable D call. V gave up 3 bases and J gave up 4 bases, with 11 bases separating them. Germline V gene sequence: CDR1 SGHVS, CDR2 FNYEAQ. CDR3 size: 14 residues. CDR3 region: CASSLSFQADTQYF. CDR3 nucleotides: TGTGCCAGCAGCTTGTCTTTTCAGGCAGATACGCAGTATTTT. The whole variable domain, filled in from reference TRBV7-6 and TRBJ2-3, reads GAGVSQSPRYKVTKRGQDVALRCDPISGHVSLYWYRQALGQGPEFLTYFNYEAQQDKSGLPNDRFSAERPEGSISTLTIQRTEQRDSAMYRCASSLSFQADTQYFGPGTRLTVL.

This chain connects TRBV5-1 to TRBJ2-2; D uncertain. This CDR3 contains 12 residues. Trimming stripped 6 bases from V and 4 bases from J, with 7 bases between. Germline values: CDR1 SGHRS, CDR2 YFSETQ. This CDR3 is CASNWFTGELFF. CDR3 DNA sequence: TGCGCCAGCAACTGGTTCACCGGGGAGCTGTTTTTT.

This chain links TRBV7-9 with TRBJ1-1; D not resolved. The germline V and J ends were trimmed by 3 bases and 3 bases, with 14 bases remaining between them. Germline V lookup: CDR1 SEHNR, CDR2 FQNEAQ (reference sequence). There are 15 residues in the CDR3. In nucleotides, the CDR3 is TGTGCCAGCAGCTTGGCCACATCCCCCGACACTGAAGCTTTCTTT. Protein: CASSLATSPDTEAFF.

J is TRBJ1-2 and V is TRBV4-1, with D unclear. The V gene lost 2 bases and the J gene lost 4 bases, with 14 bases spanning the gap. The V gene's germline CDR1 is MGHRA and CDR2 YSYEKL. This CDR3 region has 15 residues. Here the CDR3 DNA reads TGCGCCAGCAGCCAACCTGGTCGTGGTAGCTATGGCTACACCTTC. Amino acid sequence: CASSQPGRGSYGYTF.

The chain joins TRBV11-2 to TRBJ2-7, with TRBD2 identical over 7 bases. There are 15 residues in the CDR3. Germline values: CDR1 SGHAT, CDR2 FQNNGV. V lost 4 bases to trimming and J lost 5 bases; unmatched junction nucleotides: 11. CDR3 protein: CASSSQLASPNEQYF. The DNA of the CDR3 is TGTGCCAGCAGCTCCCAACTAGCGAGCCCAAACGAGCAGTACTTC.

The chain has TRBV4-1 and TRBJ2-7; D possibly corresponds to TRBD2 (6 bases). The germline CDR1 and CDR2 sequences are MGHRA and YSYEKL. This CDR3 is built from 14 residues. Trimming removed 1 base at V and 4 bases at J, with 11 bases between. The CDR3 DNA reads as TGCGCCAGCAGCCAAGGGACGGAGGGGTACGAGCAGTACTTC. Amino acids: CASSQGTEGYEQYF.

The V call is TRBV20-1, the J call TRBJ2-7; D is possibly TRBD1 (5 bases). Trimming pared 5 bases from V and 6 bases from J, leaving 11 bases between. The CDR3 contains 11 residues. The germline V gene encodes CDR1 DFQATT and CDR2 SNEGSKA (reference sequence). CDR3 sequence (DNA): TGCAGTGCTCGGACAACCGCCGAGCAGTACTTC. It specifies CSARTTAEQYF.

The CDR3 nucleotides read TGTGCCACCAGCAGAGATCGACAGAACTATGGCTACACCTTC. Translated: CATSRDRQNYGYTF. The chain links TRBV15 to TRBJ1-2; TRBD1 might be the D (5 bases). This CDR3 is 14 amino acids long. V was shortened by 0 bases and J by 2 bases, with 7 bases between the two germline ends. Germline CDR1 is LNHNV and CDR2 is YYDKDF (reference sequence).

The rearrangement uses TRBV19 and TRBJ1-3, with 7 bases matching TRBD1. The V gene end was trimmed by 7 bases and the J gene end by 1 base; junction bases not matched to a gene: 7. The V gene's germline CDR1 is LNHDA and CDR2 SQIVND (reference sequence). The CDR3 extends over 15 amino acids. The CDR3 spells CASITGTASGNTIYF. As DNA, the CDR3 is TGTGCCAGTATTACCGGGACAGCTTCTGGAAACACCATATATTTT.

The rearrangement uses TRBV18 and TRBJ2-7; 12 bases match TRBD2. J gave up 10 bases and V 5 bases, and 12 bases lay outside the gene matches. CDR1 is KGHSH and CDR2 is LQKENI in the germline V gene. This CDR3 has 15 residues. The CDR3 spells CASSYQDLLAGGQYF. The DNA for the CDR3 is TGTGCCAGCTCATACCAGGACCTACTAGCGGGAGGACAGTACTTC.

The chain couples TRBV7-6 to TRBJ2-3; 12 bases are a match to TRBD2. Germline CDR1 SGHVS, CDR2 FNYEAQ. With V trimmed by 1 base and J by 7 bases, 6 bases remained unmatched. The CDR3 consists of 16 residues. CDR3 loop: CASSLEASGRENTQYF. For the CDR3, the DNA is TGTGCCAGCAGCTTAGAGGCTAGCGGGAGGGAAAATACGCAGTATTTT.

This clone was picked up a small number of times. J is TRBJ1-1 and V is TRBV7-2, with a tentative D call TRBD1 (5 bases). From germline, CDR1 is SGHTA and CDR2 FQGNSA. Trimming removed 7 bases at V and 4 bases at J, with 7 bases between. This CDR3 is 11 amino acids long. The CDR3 region has the DNA TGTGCCAGCATCACAGGCACTGAAGCTTTCTTT. Its protein product is CASITGTEAFF.